This is a list of T cell receptor beta chains from one sample in a study of T cells in localized non-small cell lung cancer. This table comes from immunoSEQ multiplex PCR, and its TCRdb copy is limited to in-frame clones, with some not included. This sample has about 18,000 clones; about 85% occur once, and the top ten carry 25%. This specimen was peripheral blood, taken before any cancer treatment. The receptors here all came from a female donor at least 60 years old with stage I lung adenocarcinoma. CDR3s include the opening cysteine and the closing phenylalanine or tryptophan. The order of the fields is CDR3 DNA, CDR3 protein, clone size, J gene, D gene, V gene. The D gene is left open where the match is weak. Part of the rows lack a size; the others show once, few, many or a class for expanded clones.

cdr3_nt: TGTGCCAGCAGTGTCGGACAGATCAACACTGAAGCTTTCTTT
cdr3_aa: CASSVGQINTEAFF
clone_size: -
j_call: TRBJ1-1
d_call: -
v_call: TRBV6-1

cdr3_nt: TGTGCCAGCAGCGAACTCGGGGGGGCGACTGAGCAGTTCTTC
cdr3_aa: CASSELGGATEQFF
clone_size: -
j_call: TRBJ2-1
d_call: TRBD2
v_call: TRBV5-8

cdr3_nt: TGTGCCAGCAGTTTCGGACAGTTACGAATCTACGAGCAGTACTTC
cdr3_aa: CASSFGQLRIYEQYF
clone_size: -
j_call: TRBJ2-7
d_call: -
v_call: TRBV6-5

cdr3_nt: TGCAGCGTTGAGTCGGCCGTCTCCTACGAGCAGTACTTC
cdr3_aa: CSVESAVSYEQYF
clone_size: once
j_call: TRBJ2-7
d_call: -
v_call: TRBV29-1

cdr3_nt: TGTGCCAGCAGTGAAACGGGCGGGGGGGCCACAGATACGCAGTATTTT
cdr3_aa: CASSETGGGATDTQYF
clone_size: -
j_call: TRBJ2-3
d_call: TRBD2
v_call: TRBV6-1

cdr3_nt: TGTGCCAGCAGCTTAGCGTCGGGACAGTCACGCCGCTATGGCTACACCTTC
cdr3_aa: CASSLASGQSRRYGYTF
clone_size: -
j_call: TRBJ1-2
d_call: TRBD1
v_call: TRBV7-9

cdr3_nt: TGTGCCAGCAGCGTAGAAGCCCGGGCAGATACGCAGTATTTT
cdr3_aa: CASSVEARADTQYF
clone_size: -
j_call: TRBJ2-3
d_call: -
v_call: TRBV9

cdr3_nt: TGTGCCAGCAGTTACACAACAGGGGAGGATCAGCCCCAGCATTTT
cdr3_aa: CASSYTTGEDQPQHF
clone_size: -
j_call: TRBJ1-5
d_call: TRBD1
v_call: TRBV6-5

cdr3_nt: TGTGCCAGTAGTCCTCCTCCGACCCAGCATTTT
cdr3_aa: CASSPPPTQHF
clone_size: -
j_call: TRBJ1-5
d_call: -
v_call: TRBV19

cdr3_nt: TGTGCCTGGAGTGTAGGACCTGAAGCTTTCTTT
cdr3_aa: CAWSVGPEAFF
clone_size: -
j_call: TRBJ1-1
d_call: -
v_call: TRBV30

cdr3_nt: TGTGCCAGCAGCTTAATAGGGAACACTGAAGCTTTCTTT
cdr3_aa: CASSLIGNTEAFF
clone_size: -
j_call: TRBJ1-1
d_call: -
v_call: TRBV7-3

cdr3_nt: TGTGCCAGCAGTTTAGGGTCGGGGATCGAGCAGTACTTC
cdr3_aa: CASSLGSGIEQYF
clone_size: once
j_call: TRBJ2-7
d_call: -
v_call: TRBV27

cdr3_nt: TGTGCCAGCAGTGAAGGGAACACTGAAGCTTTCTTT
cdr3_aa: CASSEGNTEAFF
clone_size: few
j_call: TRBJ1-1
d_call: -
v_call: TRBV2